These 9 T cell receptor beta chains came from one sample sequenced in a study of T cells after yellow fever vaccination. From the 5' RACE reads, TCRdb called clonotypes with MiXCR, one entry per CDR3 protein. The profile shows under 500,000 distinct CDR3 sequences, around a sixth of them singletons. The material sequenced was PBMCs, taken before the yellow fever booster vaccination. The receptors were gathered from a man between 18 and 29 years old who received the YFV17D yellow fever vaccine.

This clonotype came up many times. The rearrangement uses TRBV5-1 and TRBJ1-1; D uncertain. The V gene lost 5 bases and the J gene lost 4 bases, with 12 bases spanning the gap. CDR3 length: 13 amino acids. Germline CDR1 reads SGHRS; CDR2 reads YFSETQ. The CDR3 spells CASSLDGSTEAFF. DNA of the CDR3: TGCGCCAGCAGTCTGGACGGTTCCACTGAAGCTTTCTTT.

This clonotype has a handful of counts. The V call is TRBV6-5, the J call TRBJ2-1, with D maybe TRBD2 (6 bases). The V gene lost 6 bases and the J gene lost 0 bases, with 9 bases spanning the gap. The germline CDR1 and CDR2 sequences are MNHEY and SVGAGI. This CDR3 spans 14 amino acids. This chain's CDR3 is CASRIGSSYNEQFF. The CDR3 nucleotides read TGTGCCAGCAGGATCGGGAGCTCCTACAATGAGCAGTTCTTC.

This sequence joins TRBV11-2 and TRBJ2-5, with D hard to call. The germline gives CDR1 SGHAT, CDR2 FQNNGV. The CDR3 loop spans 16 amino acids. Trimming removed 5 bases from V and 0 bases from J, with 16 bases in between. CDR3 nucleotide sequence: TGTGCCAGCAGCCACGGACGGTCGTTGGACCAAGAGACCCAGTACTTC. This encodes CASSHGRSLDQETQYF.

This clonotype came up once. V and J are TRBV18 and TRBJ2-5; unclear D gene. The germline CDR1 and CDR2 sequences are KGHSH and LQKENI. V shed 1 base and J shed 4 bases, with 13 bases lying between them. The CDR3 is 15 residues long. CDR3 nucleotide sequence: TGTGCCAGCTCACCACGCGCGTTTCCCGGAGAGACCCAGTACTTC. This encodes CASSPRAFPGETQYF.

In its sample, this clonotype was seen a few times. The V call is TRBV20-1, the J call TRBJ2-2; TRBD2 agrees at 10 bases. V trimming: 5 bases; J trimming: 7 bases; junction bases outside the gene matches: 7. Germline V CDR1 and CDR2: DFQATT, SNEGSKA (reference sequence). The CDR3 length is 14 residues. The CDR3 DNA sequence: TGCAGTGCTCCCAGCGGGGGGGCCATCGGGGAGCTGTTTTTT. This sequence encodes CSAPSGGAIGELFF.

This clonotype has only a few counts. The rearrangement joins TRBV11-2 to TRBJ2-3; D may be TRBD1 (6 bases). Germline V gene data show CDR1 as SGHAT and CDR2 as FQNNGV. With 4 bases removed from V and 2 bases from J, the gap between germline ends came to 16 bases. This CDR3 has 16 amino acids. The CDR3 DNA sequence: TGTGCCAGCAGCTCGTTTGGGGGCGACTTCACAGATACGCAGTATTTT. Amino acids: CASSSFGGDFTDTQYF.

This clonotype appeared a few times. CDR3 residues: CASSPGLVNPYF. In DNA form, the CDR3 reads TGTGCCAGCAGCCCCGGACTAGTCAATCCTTACTTC. V is TRBV2 and J is TRBJ2-5; 7 bases are a match to TRBD2. Germline V gene data show CDR1 as SNHLY and CDR2 as FYNNEI. The V segment lost 6 bases and the J segment 14 bases; nucleotides outside the gene matches: 12. The CDR3 covers 12 residues.

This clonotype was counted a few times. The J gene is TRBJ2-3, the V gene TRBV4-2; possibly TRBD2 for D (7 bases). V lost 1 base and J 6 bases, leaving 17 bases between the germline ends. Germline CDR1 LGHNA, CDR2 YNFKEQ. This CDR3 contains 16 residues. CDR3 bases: TGTGCCAGCAGCCAAGTGTCGGGGGGCTCTGGGGATACGCAGTATTTT. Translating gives CASSQVSGGSGDTQYF.

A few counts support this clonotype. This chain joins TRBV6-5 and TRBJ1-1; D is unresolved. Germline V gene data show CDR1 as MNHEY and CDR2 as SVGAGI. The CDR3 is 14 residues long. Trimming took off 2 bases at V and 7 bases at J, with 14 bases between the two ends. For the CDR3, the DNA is TGTGCCAGCAGTTACGAGGCGGCCCGGGGTGAAGCTTTCTTT. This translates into CASSYEAARGEAFF.